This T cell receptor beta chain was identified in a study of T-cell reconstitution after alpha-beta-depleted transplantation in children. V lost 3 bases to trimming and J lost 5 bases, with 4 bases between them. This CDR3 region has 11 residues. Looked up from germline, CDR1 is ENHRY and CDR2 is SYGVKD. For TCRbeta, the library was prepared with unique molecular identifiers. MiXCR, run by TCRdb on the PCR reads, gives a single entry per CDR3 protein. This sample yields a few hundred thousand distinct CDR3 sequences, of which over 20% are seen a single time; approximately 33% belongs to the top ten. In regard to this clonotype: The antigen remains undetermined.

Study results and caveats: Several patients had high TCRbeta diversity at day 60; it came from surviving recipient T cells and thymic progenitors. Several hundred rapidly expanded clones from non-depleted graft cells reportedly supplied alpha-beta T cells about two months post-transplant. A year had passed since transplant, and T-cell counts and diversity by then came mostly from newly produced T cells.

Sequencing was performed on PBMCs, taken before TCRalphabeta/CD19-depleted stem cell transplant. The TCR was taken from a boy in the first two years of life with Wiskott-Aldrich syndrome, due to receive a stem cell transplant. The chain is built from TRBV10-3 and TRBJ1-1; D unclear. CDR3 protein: CAISDRTEAFF. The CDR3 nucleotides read TGTGCCATCAGTGACAGGACTGAAGCTTTCTTT.